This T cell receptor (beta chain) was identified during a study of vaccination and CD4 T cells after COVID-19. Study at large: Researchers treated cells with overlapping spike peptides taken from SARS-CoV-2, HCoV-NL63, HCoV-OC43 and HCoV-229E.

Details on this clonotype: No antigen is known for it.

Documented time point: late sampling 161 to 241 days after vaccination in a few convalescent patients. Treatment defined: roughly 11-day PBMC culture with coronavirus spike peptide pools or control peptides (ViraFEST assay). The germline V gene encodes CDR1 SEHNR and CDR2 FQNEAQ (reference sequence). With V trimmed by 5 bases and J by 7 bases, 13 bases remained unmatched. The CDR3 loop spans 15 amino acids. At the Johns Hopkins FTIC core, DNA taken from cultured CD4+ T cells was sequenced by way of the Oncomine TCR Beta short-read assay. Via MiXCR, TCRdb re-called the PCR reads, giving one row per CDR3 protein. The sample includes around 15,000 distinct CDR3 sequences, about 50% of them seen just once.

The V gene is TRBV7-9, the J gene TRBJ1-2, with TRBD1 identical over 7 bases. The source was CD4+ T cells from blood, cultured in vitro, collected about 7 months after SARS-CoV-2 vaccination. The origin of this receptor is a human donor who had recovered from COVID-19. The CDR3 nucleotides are TGTGCCAGCAGCCGGGAGGGGGCCCTATGGAGTGGCTACACCTTC. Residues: CASSREGALWSGYTF.